Following are 28 T cell receptor beta chains from one sample sequenced in a study of identical twins. TCRdb re-analysed the 5' RACE reads in MiXCR, keeping a single row per CDR3 protein. This table holds about 570,000 distinct CDR3 sequences, 9.6% found once. Separately, the same data were catalogued under a study of yellow fever vaccine responses in identical twins.

The source material was PBMCs. The receptors here all came from a woman younger than 30 in good health.

The CDR3 bases are TGTGCCACCAGTGACCTCCCGACAGGGTCCGCCTACAATGAGCAGTTCTTC. Residues: CATSDLPTGSAYNEQFF. This chain connects TRBV24-1 to TRBJ2-1, with 7 nucleotides matching TRBD1. V dropped 4 bases and J dropped 2; count of bases not matched to a gene: 10. The CDR3 contains 17 residues. Germline CDR1 is KGHDR and CDR2 is SFDVKD.

The chain links TRBV5-1 to TRBJ2-5; 11 nucleotides agree with TRBD2. There are 15 residues in the CDR3. Germline V gene sequence: CDR1 SGHRS, CDR2 YFSETQ. The V gene end was trimmed by 2 bases and the J gene end by 0 bases; junction bases not matched to a gene: 0. This chain's CDR3 is CASSLLAGDQETQYF. The CDR3 DNA reads as TGCGCCAGCAGCTTACTAGCGGGAGACCAAGAGACCCAGTACTTC.

The gene calls are TRBV5-1 and TRBJ2-1; TRBD2 agrees at 8 bases. The CDR3 totals 15 residues. V dropped 5 bases and J dropped 4; count of bases not matched to a gene: 8. Germline assignment: CDR1 SGHRS and CDR2 YFSETQ. The DNA of the CDR3 is TGCGCCAGCAGAGTAAGCGGGAGCGAGTACAATGAGCAGTTCTTC. This codes for CASRVSGSEYNEQFF. Using reference TRBV5-1 and TRBJ2-1 for the parts outside the CDR3, the full variable domain is KAGVTQTPRYLIKTRGQQVTLSCSPISGHRSVSWYQQTPGQGLQFLFEYFSETQRNKGNFPGRFSGRQFSNSRSEMNVSTLELGDSALYLCASRVSGSEYNEQFFGPGTRLTVL.

The chain recombines TRBV7-2 with TRBJ2-2; D uncertain. This CDR3 contains 15 residues. Trimming took off 5 bases at V and 4 bases at J, with 14 bases between the two ends. Per the germline V gene, CDR1 is SGHTA and CDR2 is FQGNSA. The CDR3 is CASSPQTWSTGELFF. In nucleotides, the CDR3 is TGTGCCAGCAGCCCTCAAACGTGGTCCACCGGGGAGCTGTTTTTT.

Ten or more counts support this clonotype. The chain has TRBV4-3 and TRBJ2-7; D is ambiguous. The germline V and J ends were trimmed by 0 bases and 3 bases, with 6 bases remaining between them. The germline V gene encodes CDR1 LGHNA and CDR2 YSLEER. The CDR3 is 13 residues long. The CDR3 DNA is TGCGCCAGCAGCCAAGATGCCAGCTACGAGCAGTACTTC. It is translated as CASSQDASYEQYF.

CDR3 sequence (DNA): TGTGCCAGCAGCCCTGGAAGCGGGGGGCCTCAAGAGACCCAGTACTTC. Residues: CASSPGSGGPQETQYF. The chain has TRBV7-9 and TRBJ2-5; 9 nucleotides line up with TRBD2. The CDR3 runs to 16 residues. CDR1 SEHNR and CDR2 FQNEAQ come from the germline V gene (reference sequence). V trimming: 5 bases; J trimming: 2 bases; junction bases outside the gene matches: 9.

This clonotype was seen only a few times. The gene calls are TRBV7-9 and TRBJ2-3, with 12 bases matching TRBD1. In germline, CDR1 is SEHNR, CDR2 FQNEAQ (reference sequence). After removal of 5 bases from V and 1 base from J, the junction contained 7 bases not matched to a gene. The length of the CDR3 is 17 residues. CDR3 bases: TGTGCCAGCAGCCGCCGGGACAGGGGGCTCGGCACAGATACGCAGTATTTT. It codes for CASSRRDRGLGTDTQYF.

This clonotype was seen a few times. This chain uses TRBV4-3 with TRBJ2-3; D not resolved. V was cut by 0 bases and J by 6 bases, with 13 bases left in between. Germline loops: CDR1 LGHNA, CDR2 YSLEER. This CDR3 has 15 amino acids. The CDR3 nucleotides are TGCGCCAGCAGCCAAGAGTTTGGGGTATGGGATACGCAGTATTTT. This sequence encodes CASSQEFGVWDTQYF.

This clonotype qualifies as medium-sized (0.01 to 0.1%). The chain is built from TRBV29-1 and TRBJ2-7; 11 positions agree with TRBD1. This CDR3 contains 14 residues. Losses at the gene ends were 3 bases for V and 7 bases for J; bases not matched to a gene: 8. Germline V gene lookup returns CDR1 SQVTM and CDR2 ANQGSEA. CDR3 protein: CSVEPGQGEREQYF. The CDR3 DNA reads as TGCAGCGTTGAGCCGGGACAGGGGGAAAGGGAGCAGTACTTC.

The V and J genes are TRBV12-3 or TRBV12-4 and TRBJ2-1, with D tentatively TRBD1 (5 bases). The CDR3 length is 14 residues. V gave up 3 bases and J gave up 5 bases, with 11 bases separating them. The CDR3 sequence: CASSLSQANNEQFF. The CDR3 bases are TGTGCCAGCAGTTTGTCACAGGCCAACAATGAGCAGTTCTTC.

This clonotype was recorded at least ten times. The chain is built from TRBV5-1 and TRBJ2-1; D may be TRBD1 or TRBD2 (6 bases each). Per germline, CDR1 SGHRS and CDR2 YFSETQ. The ends were cut back, 4 bases at V and 6 bases at J, with 14 bases in the middle. The CDR3 length is 14 residues. The CDR3 region is CASSRGAAPNEQFF. CDR3 nucleotide sequence: TGCGCCAGCAGCAGGGGGGCCGCTCCCAATGAGCAGTTCTTC. The variable domain in full, completed from reference TRBV5-1 and TRBJ2-1, reads KAGVTQTPRYLIKTRGQQVTLSCSPISGHRSVSWYQQTPGQGLQFLFEYFSETQRNKGNFPGRFSGRQFSNSRSEMNVSTLELGDSALYLCASSRGAAPNEQFFGPGTRLTVL.

This clonotype occurred many times. The gene calls are TRBV4-2 and TRBJ2-2; 10 nucleotides agree with TRBD2. This CDR3 spans 16 amino acids. Trimming cost V 5 bases and J 3 bases; bases outside gene matches: 6. Germline CDR1 is LGHNA and CDR2 is YNFKEQ. CDR3 sequence (DNA): TGTGCCAGCAGCGAGGGACTAGCGCTCGACACCGGGGAGCTGTTTTTT. It is translated as CASSEGLALDTGELFF.

This clonotype was picked up many times. The gene calls are TRBV6-5 and TRBJ1-1, with unresolved D. V was shortened by 2 bases and J by 1 base, with 8 bases between the two germline ends. Germline V lookup: CDR1 MNHEY, CDR2 SVGAGI. CDR3 length equals 14 residues. CDR3 coding DNA: TGTGCCAGCAGTTACCTGGGAGGGAACACTGAAGCTTTCTTT. As protein: CASSYLGGNTEAFF.

This clonotype was observed at least ten times. The chain recombines TRBV29-1 with TRBJ2-7; D gene unclear. CDR1 is SQVTM and CDR2 is ANQGSEA in the germline V gene. The germline V and J ends were trimmed by 4 bases and 6 bases, with 4 bases remaining between them. This CDR3 contains 9 residues. The CDR3 spells CSVVVEQYF. The CDR3 DNA is TGCAGCGTTGTGGTCGAGCAGTACTTC.

This clonotype has a handful of counts. The chain recombines TRBV12-3 or TRBV12-4 with TRBJ1-2; TRBD1 matches 11 bases. The CDR3 is 14 residues long. The V segment lost 6 bases and the J segment 4 bases; nucleotides outside the gene matches: 4. The CDR3 region is CASRGQGAAYGYTF. Written as DNA, the CDR3 is TGTGCCAGCAGAGGACAGGGGGCGGCCTATGGCTACACCTTC.

This clonotype was recorded many times. The V call is TRBV12-3 or TRBV12-4, the J call TRBJ2-7; possible D gene TRBD2, 5 bases. Trimming removed 3 bases from V and 7 bases from J, with 19 bases in between. The CDR3 spans 15 residues. The DNA of the CDR3 is TGTGCCAGCAGTTTTTTGGAGGCCCCCTCGGGGGAGCAGTACTTC. Its protein is CASSFLEAPSGEQYF.

This chain uses TRBV29-1 with TRBJ2-1; the match to TRBD2 covers 10 bases. CDR1 is SQVTM, CDR2 ANQGSEA, per germline. CDR3 size: 15 residues. J lost 0 bases, V lost 7 bases, and 6 bases had no gene match. The DNA of the CDR3 is TGCAGCGCATGGACTAGCGGAGCCTCCTACAATGAGCAGTTCTTC. This codes for CSAWTSGASYNEQFF.

The chain links TRBV6-6 to TRBJ2-7; TRBD1 matches at 7 bases. J gave up 5 bases and V 8 bases, and 9 bases lay outside the gene matches. CDR3 length: 13 amino acids. Germline CDR1 and CDR2: MNHNY and SVGAGI (reference sequence). CDR3 sequence reads: CASRIRGRHEQYF. CDR3 bases: TGTGCCAGCCGGATAAGGGGGCGTCACGAGCAGTACTTC.

The chain has TRBV6-1 and TRBJ2-1; 13 nucleotides agree with TRBD2. V gave up 7 bases and J gave up 10 bases; unmatched junction bases: 7. Looked up from germline, CDR1 is MNHNS and CDR2 is SASEGT. This CDR3 spans 14 amino acids. The CDR3 loop reads CASNSPGLAGEQFF. CDR3 sequence (DNA): TGTGCCAGCAATAGTCCGGGACTAGCGGGAGAGCAGTTCTTC.

The chain joins TRBV20-1 to TRBJ2-2; 7 positions match TRBD2. J lost 3 bases, V lost 3 bases, and 4 bases had no gene match. The CDR3 is 14 residues long. Germline-derived CDR1 and CDR2 are DFQATT and SNEGSKA (reference sequence). The CDR3 region has the DNA TGCAGTGCTAGTGGGGGGGTTTACACCGGGGAGCTGTTTTTT. Its protein is CSASGGVYTGELFF.

In this sample, this clonotype turned up many times. The chain employs TRBV12-3 or TRBV12-4 and TRBJ2-7; no clear D gene. V was shortened by 3 bases and J by 6 bases, with 9 bases between the two germline ends. The CDR3 runs 12 residues. CDR3 protein: CASSFGRFEQYF. DNA for the CDR3: TGTGCCAGCAGTTTCGGGCGATTCGAGCAGTACTTC.

In its sample, this clonotype was seen many times. This chain links TRBV10-3 with TRBJ2-2; D ambiguous. With 4 bases removed from V and 0 bases from J, the gap between germline ends came to 9 bases. This CDR3 comprises 15 residues. Germline loops: CDR1 ENHRY, CDR2 SYGVKD. CDR3 residues: CAISGEQSNTGELFF. DNA of the CDR3: TGTGCCATCAGTGGTGAACAGTCGAACACCGGGGAGCTGTTTTTT.

This clonotype was recorded many times. The J gene is TRBJ2-7, the V gene TRBV2; 11 bases fit TRBD2. Germline V lookup: CDR1 SNHLY, CDR2 FYNNEI. The CDR3 is made up of 14 amino acids. The junction had 9 bases not matched to a gene; V was cut back by 8 bases and J by 6 bases. This chain's CDR3 is CASRGLADGFEQYF. The CDR3 DNA sequence: TGTGCCAGCCGGGGACTAGCGGATGGATTCGAGCAGTACTTC.

This clonotype was detected many times. V is TRBV7-2 and J is TRBJ2-7, with 7 bases aligning to TRBD1. J lost 3 bases, V lost 4 bases, and 9 bases had no gene match. The CDR3 covers 15 residues. Per germline, CDR1 SGHTA and CDR2 FQGNSA. This CDR3 reads CASSSSGTEGYEQYF. CDR3 bases: TGTGCCAGCAGCTCCTCCGGGACAGAAGGCTACGAGCAGTACTTC.

This clonotype showed up just a few times. The V call is TRBV4-2, the J call TRBJ2-3; possible D gene TRBD2, 6 bases. Trimming left V 1 base short and J 5 bases short, with 13 bases between. CDR3 size: 15 residues. Germline loops: CDR1 LGHNA, CDR2 YNFKEQ. Written as DNA, the CDR3 is TGTGCCAGCAGCCAAGTTCTAAGGCGGGAAGATACGCAGTATTTT. This gives the protein CASSQVLRREDTQYF.

The chain couples TRBV9 to TRBJ2-1, with a tentative D call TRBD2 (5 bases). V lost 5 bases and J lost 5, with 11 bases in between. CDR1 is SGDLS and CDR2 is YYNGEE in the germline V gene. The CDR3 has 13 amino acids. The CDR3 region has the DNA TGTGCCAGCAGTGCGCGGGCAGACAATGAGCAGTTCTTC. Translating gives CASSARADNEQFF.

This clonotype was seen many times. The genes are TRBV7-2 and TRBJ2-7; 7 bases line up with TRBD1. Germline V gene data show CDR1 as SGHTA and CDR2 as FQGNSA. Losses at the gene ends were 1 base for V and 2 bases for J; bases not matched to a gene: 5. The CDR3 contains 15 residues. In nucleotides, the CDR3 is TGTGCCAGCAGCTTAGTGGCCAGGGGGACCTACGAGCAGTACTTC. This gives the protein CASSLVARGTYEQYF.

This clonotype has ten or more counts. The V and J genes are TRBV20-1 and TRBJ1-5, with D tentatively TRBD1 (6 bases). The CDR3 is made up of 14 amino acids. Trimming stripped 6 bases from V and 4 bases from J, with 16 bases between. CDR1 and CDR2 from the germline V gene are DFQATT and SNEGSKA (reference sequence). The CDR3 nucleotides are TGCAGTGCCCTCGACAGGACAGAAAATCAGCCCCAGCATTTT. This sequence encodes CSALDRTENQPQHF.